Below, one TCR beta chain is given with its context. This sample is drawn from a study of blood T cell repertoires in COVID-19. Study background: From the United States, Italy and Spain came samples of acute and convalescent COVID-19.

The CDR3 length is 15 residues. Germline values: CDR1 MGHRA, CDR2 YSYEKL. The V gene end was trimmed by 4 bases and the J gene end by 8 bases; junction bases not matched to a gene: 10. TCRdb's table, derived via immunoSEQ multiplex PCR, lists solely in-frame clones and lacks some. Of around 60,000 clones in the sample, 65% to 90% are singletons; the top ten hold about a tenth. Material: peripheral blood. The gene calls are TRBV4-1 and TRBJ1-5; 8 bases agree with TRBD1. This TCR came from a man aged 45-65 years with COVID-19, enrolled during active disease. CDR3 DNA: TGCGCCAGCAGCCGGGCCGGGACAGGTGTCGAGCCCCAGCATTTT. Translating gives CASSRAGTGVEPQHF.